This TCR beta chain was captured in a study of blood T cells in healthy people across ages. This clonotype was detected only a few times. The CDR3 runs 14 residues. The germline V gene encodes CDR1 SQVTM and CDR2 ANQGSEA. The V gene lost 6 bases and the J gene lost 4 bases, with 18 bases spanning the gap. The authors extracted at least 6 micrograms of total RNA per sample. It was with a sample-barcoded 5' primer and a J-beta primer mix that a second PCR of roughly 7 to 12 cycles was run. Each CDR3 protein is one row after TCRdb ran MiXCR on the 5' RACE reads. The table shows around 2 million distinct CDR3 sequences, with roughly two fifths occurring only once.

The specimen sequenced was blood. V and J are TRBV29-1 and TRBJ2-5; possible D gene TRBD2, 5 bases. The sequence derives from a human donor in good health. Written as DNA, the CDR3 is TGCAGCGTCCTTTTTTCGGGGTTTAGAGAGACCCAGTACTTC. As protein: CSVLFSGFRETQYF.